A single sample gave rise to the 32 T cell receptor beta chains below, sequenced in a study of spatial heterogeneity in lung cancer. Study results and caveats: Tracking of tumor mutation counts was seen in expanded intratumoral alpha and beta TCR counts.

The time point here: sample taken at primary tumor resection. TCRdb called the 5' RACE reads again in MiXCR, with one record for every CDR3 protein. The sample lists 1,500 to 2,000 distinct CDR3 sequences; 16% were seen once. No antigen has been identified for these receptors. Sequences were derived from lung tumor tissue, sampled at surgery. The origin of the receptors is a female donor with early-stage non-small cell lung cancer.

Sample share makes this clonotype hyperexpanded. V is TRBV20-1 and J is TRBJ1-1, with unresolved D. Germline CDR1 reads DFQATT; CDR2 reads SNEGSKA (reference sequence). This CDR3 region has 14 residues. The V end was cut by 4 bases, the J end by 0 bases, with 12 bases between. The chain's CDR3 is CSATREGLNTEAFF. CDR3 in DNA: TGCAGTGCTACCCGGGAAGGGCTGAACACTGAAGCTTTCTTT.

This chain joins TRBV6-5 and TRBJ1-2, with 11 bases that match TRBD1. The germline CDR1 and CDR2 sequences are MNHEY and SVGAGI. The CDR3 has 14 amino acids. V trimming: 10 bases; J trimming: 3 bases; junction bases outside the gene matches: 7. The CDR3 loop reads CATRDRGFDYGYTF. The CDR3 region has the DNA TGTGCCACCAGGGACAGGGGGTTCGACTATGGCTACACCTTC.

This clonotype is labeled medium-sized (0.01 to 0.1%). This sequence joins TRBV7-8 and TRBJ2-5; 8 nucleotides line up with TRBD1. CDR3 length equals 13 residues. Germline-derived CDR1 and CDR2 are SGHVS and FQNEAQ. V lost 5 bases and J lost 4; bases outside the gene matches: 3. As DNA, the CDR3 is TGTGCCAGCAGCCGCGACAGGGGAGAGACCCAGTACTTC. Its protein is CASSRDRGETQYF.

Judged by abundance, this clonotype is medium-sized. The chain combines TRBV23-1 with TRBJ2-6, with D unresolved. TRBV23-1 is assigned to the ORF class and has an uncertain function. The V and J ends lost 0 bases and 0 bases respectively, with 6 bases between them. The CDR3 spans 16 residues. CDR3 amino acids: CASSQSQSSGANVLTF. The CDR3 coding sequence is TGCGCCAGCAGTCAATCCCAGAGCTCTGGGGCCAACGTCCTGACTTTC.

This clonotype was found many times. The chain recombines TRBV10-3 with TRBJ2-3; a possible D gene is TRBD1 (6 bases). The germline gives CDR1 ENHRY, CDR2 SYGVKD. The CDR3 has 13 amino acids. Trimming removed 7 bases from V and 1 base from J, with 9 bases in between. The DNA of the CDR3 is TGTGCCATCAAGGGGGTTGGCACAGATACGCAGTATTTT. Its translation: CAIKGVGTDTQYF.

The gene calls are TRBV27 and TRBJ1-1; no definite D call. V lost 6 bases and J 1 base, leaving 9 bases between the germline ends. Germline lookup yields CDR1 MNHEY and CDR2 SMNVEV (reference sequence). This CDR3 is built from 13 residues. The CDR3, as DNA: TGTGCCAGCAGGGGGATAGAGAACACTGAAGCTTTCTTT. It translates to CASRGIENTEAFF.

The chain carries TRBV12-3 or TRBV12-4 and TRBJ1-2, with D possibly being TRBD1 (6 bases). CDR3 size: 13 residues. Trimming removed 8 bases at V and 4 bases at J, with 14 bases between. CDR3 DNA: TGTGCCAGCGGAACCCGACAGGTCTATGGCTACACCTTC. Amino acids: CASGTRQVYGYTF.

This clonotype is labeled medium-sized (0.01 to 0.1%). This chain joins TRBV30 and TRBJ2-7; tentatively, D is TRBD1 or TRBD2 (5 bases each). This CDR3 is built from 12 residues. The germline V and J ends were trimmed by 0 bases and 10 bases, with 13 bases remaining between them. Germline assignment: CDR1 GTSNPN and CDR2 SVGIG (reference sequence). CDR3 DNA: TGTGCCTGGAGTGTAGGGACGGGGCACCAGTACTTC. Its translation is CAWSVGTGHQYF.

Judged by abundance, this clonotype is medium-sized. An end of the junction does not agree with germline; a read error may underlie this. The gene calls are TRBV23-1 and TRBJ2-6, with D maybe TRBD1 (5 bases). TRBV23-1 is an open reading frame, and its role is uncertain. CDR3 length equals 16 residues. Written as DNA, the CDR3 is TGCGCCAGCAGTCAATCCCAGAGCTCTGGGGCCAACGTCCCGACTTTC. Translating gives CASSQSQSSGANVPTF.

Judged by abundance, this clonotype is large. The gene calls are TRBV5-8 and TRBJ2-7; a possible D gene is TRBD1 (5 bases). Per the germline V gene, CDR1 is SGHTS and CDR2 is YDEGEE. The CDR3 spans 15 residues. With 4 bases removed from V and 2 bases from J, the gap between germline ends came to 16 bases. For the CDR3, the DNA is TGTGCCAGCAGCCCGGAGTCAGGGAATCCCTACGAGCAGTACTTC. This codes for CASSPESGNPYEQYF.

This clonotype was detected only a few times. The chain links TRBV7-3 to TRBJ1-1, with 7 nucleotides matching TRBD1. The CDR3 contains 15 residues. Germline V gene sequence: CDR1 SGHTA, CDR2 FQGTGA. Trimming cost V 5 bases and J 3 bases; bases outside gene matches: 9. The CDR3 DNA reads TGTGCCAGCAGCAATAACAGGGGTGAGGACACTGAAGCTTTCTTT. It encodes CASSNNRGEDTEAFF.

CDR3: CASSLMGAGYGYTF. CDR3 bases: TGTGCCAGCAGCTTAATGGGGGCAGGGTATGGCTACACCTTC. This chain uses TRBV7-2 with TRBJ1-2; D might be TRBD1 (6 bases). Germline V gives CDR1 SGHTA, CDR2 FQGNSA. The CDR3 consists of 14 residues. V gave up 2 bases and J gave up 5 bases, with 12 bases separating them.

The chain has TRBV3-1 and TRBJ2-7, with D unclear. The germline V gene encodes CDR1 LGHDT and CDR2 YNNKEL (reference sequence). Deletions cut 2 bases from V and 6 bases from J, with 8 bases between. The CDR3 contains 12 residues. The CDR3 protein is CASSQRRGEQYF. The DNA of the CDR3 is TGTGCCAGCAGCCAAAGGCGCGGCGAGCAGTACTTC.

The V call is TRBV12-3 or TRBV12-4, the J call TRBJ2-3; TRBD2 matches 11 bases. V lost 5 bases and J lost 1; bases outside the gene matches: 14. This CDR3 is built from 19 residues. The CDR3 loop is CASSARASGGPFGTDTQYF. Here the CDR3 DNA reads TGTGCCAGCAGTGCCCGTGCTAGCGGGGGGCCCTTTGGCACAGATACGCAGTATTTT.

By sample share, this clonotype is large. The rearrangement links TRBV27 to TRBJ2-1; 7 bases are a match to TRBD2. The CDR3 is 16 amino acids. V trimming: 2 bases; J trimming: 2 bases; junction bases outside the gene matches: 6. CDR1 and CDR2 from the germline V gene are MNHEY and SMNVEV (reference sequence). CDR3 DNA sequence: TGTGCCAGCAGTTTAGGGGGAGCGGGAACCTACAATGAGCAGTTCTTC. Its translation is CASSLGGAGTYNEQFF.

Only a few counts were recorded for this clonotype. The chain uses TRBV4-2 and TRBJ1-2; 9 nucleotides agree with TRBD1. Germline trimming cut 4 bases from V and 6 bases from J; bases unmatched to any gene: 9. CDR1 and CDR2 (germline): LGHNA, YNFKEQ. CDR3 size: 15 residues. The CDR3 region has the DNA TGTGCCAGCAGCCCGACAGGGGGATGGAAAAATGGCTACACCTTC. Encoded protein: CASSPTGGWKNGYTF.

This clonotype was picked up many times. The genes are TRBV18 and TRBJ2-2; 10 bases line up with TRBD1. Looked up from germline, CDR1 is KGHSH and CDR2 is LQKENI. The CDR3 runs 17 residues. V was pared by 1 base and J by 5 bases, with 7 bases of the junction left unmatched. The CDR3 sequence is CASSPQGTGDLTGELFF. CDR3 nucleotide sequence: TGTGCCAGCTCACCACAGGGGACAGGGGACCTTACCGGGGAGCTGTTTTTT. The complete variable domain, with remaining parts taken from reference TRBV18 and TRBJ2-2, reads NAGVMQNPRHLVRRRGQEARLRCSPMKGHSHVYWYRQLPEEGLKFMVYLQKENIIDESGMPKERFSAEFPKEGPSILRIQQVVRGDSAAYFCASSPQGTGDLTGELFFGEGSRLTVL.

The chain uses TRBV30 and TRBJ2-1; D not resolved. This CDR3 has 11 amino acids. V was trimmed by 5 bases and J by 6 bases, leaving 8 bases between them. The germline V gene encodes CDR1 GTSNPN and CDR2 SVGIG (reference sequence). CDR3 coding DNA: TGTGCCTGGGAGCTAGGCAATGAGCAGTTCTTC. This codes for CAWELGNEQFF.

This clonotype appeared a few times. J is TRBJ2-5 and V is TRBV6-2 or TRBV6-3; no clear D. Germline assignment: CDR1 MNHEY and CDR2 SVGEGT. The V gene lost 11 bases and the J gene lost 4 bases, with 14 bases spanning the gap. This CDR3 has 12 amino acids. In DNA form, the CDR3 reads TGTGCCTCCAAACCCCCAGGAGAGACCCAGTACTTC. This codes for CASKPPGETQYF.

The chain combines TRBV30 with TRBJ2-7; D gene ambiguous. Germline V lookup: CDR1 GTSNPN, CDR2 SVGIG (reference sequence). The CDR3 runs 13 residues. Trimming left V 3 bases short and J 1 base short, with 10 bases between. CDR3: CAWRPPGSYEQYF. Here the CDR3 DNA reads TGTGCCTGGAGGCCTCCAGGATCCTACGAGCAGTACTTC. The full variable domain, with the rest looked up from reference TRBV30 and TRBJ2-7, is SQTIHQWPATLVQPVGSPLSLECTVEGTSNPNLYWYRQAAGRGLQLLFYSVGIGQISSEVPQNLSASRPQDRQFILSSKKLLLSDSGFYLCAWRPPGSYEQYFGPGTRLTVT.

The chain uses TRBV12-3 or TRBV12-4 and TRBJ2-7; TRBD1 is a possible D gene (6 bases). The V and J ends lost 3 bases and 6 bases respectively, with 15 bases between them. CDR3 length: 14 residues. The chain's CDR3 is CASSFGAGACEQYF. CDR3 bases: TGTGCCAGCAGTTTTGGCGCAGGGGCCTGCGAGCAGTACTTC.

The chain is built from TRBV7-9 and TRBJ2-3; 7 nucleotides match TRBD2. Germline-derived CDR1 and CDR2 are SEHNR and FQNEAQ (reference sequence). This CDR3 has 15 amino acids. After removal of 0 bases from V and 4 bases from J, the junction contained 4 bases not matched to a gene. CDR3: CASSLAALAADTQYF. CDR3 coding DNA: TGTGCCAGCAGCTTAGCGGCCCTAGCGGCAGATACGCAGTATTTT.

The chain joins TRBV30 to TRBJ1-2; D ambiguous. Per the germline V gene, CDR1 is GTSNPN and CDR2 is SVGIG (reference sequence). CDR3 size: 14 residues. Trimming removed 4 bases at V and 9 bases at J, with 21 bases between. The CDR3 here is CAWTGSVTFRSYTF. The CDR3 DNA reads as TGTGCCTGGACCGGGAGTGTAACCTTTAGAAGCTACACCTTC.

The V gene is TRBV28, the J gene TRBJ2-3; 9 positions match TRBD2. The CDR3 extends over 15 amino acids. From germline, CDR1 is MDHEN and CDR2 SYDVKM. V lost 3 bases, J lost 0 bases, and 1 base stayed unmatched. DNA for the CDR3: TGTGCCAGCAGTTTGCGGGGGGGTAGCACAGATACGCAGTATTTT. Its translation: CASSLRGGSTDTQYF.

This clonotype qualifies as large. V and J are TRBV6-6 and TRBJ1-5, with a possible D match to TRBD1 (6 bases). This CDR3 region has 15 residues. V lost 5 bases to trimming and J lost 6 bases, with 17 bases between them. Germline-derived CDR1 and CDR2 are MNHNY and SVGAGI (reference sequence). The CDR3 is CASSPQRAGAQPQHF. For the CDR3, the DNA is TGTGCCAGCAGTCCGCAGAGGGCAGGGGCTCAGCCCCAGCATTTT.

The table lists this clonotype with a few counts. This chain links TRBV12-3 or TRBV12-4 with TRBJ1-3; 11 bases are shared with TRBD1. The V and J ends lost 8 bases and 2 bases, in that order; junction bases with no gene match: 2. This CDR3 is 14 amino acids long. The CDR3 nucleotides are TGTGCCAGCGGGACAGGGGGACCTGGAAACACCATATATTTT. Its protein product is CASGTGGPGNTIYF.

This clonotype is medium-sized. The V call is TRBV7-2, the J call TRBJ2-7; D not certain. V dropped 1 base and J dropped 7 bases, with 8 bases sitting between them. This CDR3 is 12 amino acids long. Germline CDR1 is SGHTA and CDR2 is FQGNSA. The CDR3 protein is CASSLGLQEQYF. The CDR3 bases are TGTGCCAGCAGCTTAGGGTTGCAGGAGCAGTACTTC.

This clonotype was detected only a few times. This chain joins TRBV18 and TRBJ2-5; the D is unclear. Deletions cut 6 bases from V and 5 bases from J, with 13 bases between. Germline lookup yields CDR1 KGHSH and CDR2 LQKENI. The CDR3 runs to 13 residues. CDR3 sequence reads: CASSYQDSETQYF. The DNA of the CDR3 is TGTGCCAGCTCGTACCAAGACTCTGAGACCCAGTACTTC.

This clonotype turned up a few times. The chain carries TRBV5-6 and TRBJ1-4, with TRBD1 matching 11 bases. CDR1 is SGHDT and CDR2 is YYEEEE in the germline V gene. The ends lost 3 bases at V and 3 bases at J; junction bases unmatched: 13. There are 19 residues in the CDR3. CDR3 nucleotides: TGTGCCAGCAGCTCCCTAGGGACAGGGGGAAGGACACCTAATGAAAAACTGTTTTTT. Translated, it gives CASSSLGTGGRTPNEKLFF.

This clonotype is labeled large (0.1 to 1%). This sequence joins TRBV6-1 and TRBJ2-1; TRBD1 is a possible D gene (5 bases). V was cut by 2 bases and J by 8 bases, with 13 bases left in between. Germline V lookup: CDR1 MNHNS, CDR2 SASEGT. CDR3 length: 14 amino acids. CDR3 in amino acids: CASSERGLGDEQFF. The DNA for the CDR3 is TGTGCCAGCAGTGAAAGGGGTTTGGGCGATGAGCAGTTCTTC.

This clonotype has just a few counts. This chain joins TRBV20-1 and TRBJ1-6; possible D gene TRBD1, 5 bases. Germline V gene data show CDR1 as DFQATT and CDR2 as SNEGSKA (reference sequence). Trimming removed 6 bases from V and 6 bases from J, with 15 bases in between. CDR3 length: 14 amino acids. The DNA of the CDR3 is TGCAGTGCACCCGTCGGGGGGGTTAATTCACCCCTCCACTTT. This sequence encodes CSAPVGGVNSPLHF.

This clonotype counts as medium-sized. The rearrangement links TRBV4-1 to TRBJ2-1; weak D call: TRBD1 (6 bases). Trimming took off 6 bases at V and 5 bases at J, with 20 bases between the two ends. Germline assignment: CDR1 MGHRA and CDR2 YSYEKL. This CDR3 region has 16 residues. Here the CDR3 reads CASSLTGTTVNNEQFF. CDR3 coding DNA: TGCGCCAGCAGTCTCACCGGGACAACAGTCAACAATGAGCAGTTCTTC.